This section outlines one T cell receptor beta chain sequence together with its context. Authors' data handling: Estimated nucleated cell counts came from reference gene primer amplification. The data were produced by immunoSEQ multiplex PCR, yet TCRdb's version contains in-frame clones alone and is incomplete. That table furnishes V, J and clone size, whereas the DNA furnished D and trimming. Of approximately 240,000 clones in the sample, around 90% are singletons; the top ten hold about 6.3%. The CDR3 consists of 14 residues. Germline V lookup: CDR1 MGHRA, CDR2 YSYEKL. V was cut by 0 bases and J by 9 bases, with 9 bases left in between. The data are from a study of blood T cell repertoires in COVID-19.

The chain recombines TRBV4-1 with TRBJ1-6; the D is unclear. The TCR was taken from a woman aged 25 to 39 with acute COVID-19. The sample consisted of PBMCs or T cells enriched from blood (not recorded which). CDR3 sequence: CASSQDLLRSPLHF. CDR3 in DNA: TGCGCCAGCAGCCAAGATCTTCTCCGTTCACCCCTCCACTTT.